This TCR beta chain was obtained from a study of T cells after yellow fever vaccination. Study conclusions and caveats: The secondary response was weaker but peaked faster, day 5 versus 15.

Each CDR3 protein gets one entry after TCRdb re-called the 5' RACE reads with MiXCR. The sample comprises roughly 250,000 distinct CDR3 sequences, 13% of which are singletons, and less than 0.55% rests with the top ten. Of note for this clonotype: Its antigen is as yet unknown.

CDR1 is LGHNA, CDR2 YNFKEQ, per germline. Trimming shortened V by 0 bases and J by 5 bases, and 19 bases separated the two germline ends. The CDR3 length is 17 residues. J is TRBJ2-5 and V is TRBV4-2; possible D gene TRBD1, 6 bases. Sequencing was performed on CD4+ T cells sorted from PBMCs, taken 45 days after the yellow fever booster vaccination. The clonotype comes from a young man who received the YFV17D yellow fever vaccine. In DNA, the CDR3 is TGTGCCAGCAGCCAAGATGGACCACCAGGGGCGAGGGAGACCCAGTACTTC. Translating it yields CASSQDGPPGARETQYF.